Listed here are 18 T cell receptor beta chains from one sample, sequenced in a study of CD8 T cells in Susac syndrome. About 0.45 to 1 ug RNA was reverse transcribed with random hexamers. One entry per CDR3 protein results from TCRdb running MiXCR on the immunoSEQ multiplex PCR reads. The table shows 75,000 to 100,000 distinct CDR3 sequences, with around 94% occurring only once. Sequenced input: CD8+ T cells from PBMCs. The receptors originated from a human donor with Susac syndrome.

The CDR3 nucleotides are TGCGCCAGCAGCCAAGGGGACAGTCCGAACACTGAAGCTTTCTTT. It is translated as CASSQGDSPNTEAFF. V usage is TRBV4-1 and J usage is TRBJ1-1; 7 bases fit TRBD1. The CDR3 is made up of 15 amino acids. With 1 base clipped from V and 1 base from J, the junction kept 3 bases outside the gene matches. Germline lookup yields CDR1 MGHRA and CDR2 YSYEKL.

This chain uses TRBV2 with TRBJ2-2; tentatively, D is TRBD1 (6 bases). Trimming left V 4 bases short and J 0 bases short, with 9 bases between. Germline CDR1 is SNHLY and CDR2 is FYNNEI. This CDR3 region has 15 residues. The CDR3 loop reads CASSVRDTNTGELFF. The CDR3 nucleotides read TGTGCCAGCAGTGTCCGGGACACGAACACCGGGGAGCTGTTTTTT.

V usage is TRBV7-8 and J usage is TRBJ2-7; 7 bases match TRBD2. The germline CDR1 and CDR2 sequences are SGHVS and FQNEAQ. V shed 5 bases, J shed 4 bases, and the junction held 11 bases outside the gene matches. The length of the CDR3 is 15 residues. CDR3 DNA sequence: TGTGCCAGCAGCCAAAGGGCTAGCGGTGTTTACGAGCAGTACTTC. This sequence encodes CASSQRASGVYEQYF.

The chain combines TRBV5-1 with TRBJ2-7, with 8 bases matching TRBD1. Looked up from germline, CDR1 is SGHRS and CDR2 is YFSETQ. V trimming: 7 bases; J trimming: 1 base; junction bases outside the gene matches: 10. The length of the CDR3 is 15 residues. CDR3 nucleotides: TGCGCCAGCTCGCCCGGGACAGGAACTTCCTACGAGCAGTACTTC. Amino acid sequence: CASSPGTGTSYEQYF.

The chain couples TRBV12-3 or TRBV12-4 to TRBJ1-1; 9 bases match TRBD1. The CDR3 length is 14 residues. V lost 5 bases to trimming and J lost 2 bases; unmatched junction nucleotides: 3. The CDR3 region has the DNA TGTGCCAGCAGTGCTACAGGGGGCAACACTGAAGCTTTCTTT. Its translation: CASSATGGNTEAFF.

The chain joins TRBV9 to TRBJ2-2; D unresolved. V was cut by 3 bases and J by 5 bases, with 11 bases left in between. This CDR3 has 14 residues. Germline V lookup: CDR1 SGDLS, CDR2 YYNGEE. DNA of the CDR3: TGTGCCAGCAGCGCCTTAGCAGATACCGGGGAGCTGTTTTTT. Protein product: CASSALADTGELFF. Variable domain in full (rest from reference TRBV9 and TRBJ2-2): DSGVTQTPKHLITATGQRVTLRCSPRSGDLSVYWYQQSLDQGLQFLIQYYNGEERAKGNILERFSAQQFPDLHSELNLSSLELGDSALYFCASSALADTGELFFGEGSRLTVL.

J is TRBJ2-5 and V is TRBV7-8, with 9 bases lining up with TRBD2. Germline CDR1 SGHVS, CDR2 FQNEAQ. The junction had 3 bases not matched to a gene; V was cut back by 1 base and J by 0 bases. The CDR3 sequence is 16 residues long. In DNA form, the CDR3 reads TGTGCCAGCAGCTTAGTCAGCGGGGGGAACCAAGAGACCCAGTACTTC. Translating gives CASSLVSGGNQETQYF. The full variable domain, its missing parts supplied by reference TRBV7-8 and TRBJ2-5, is GAGVSQSPRYKVAKRGQDVALRCDPISGHVSLFWYQQALGQGPEFLTYFQNEAQLDKSGLPSDRFFAERPEGSVSTLKIQRTQQEDSAVYLCASSLVSGGNQETQYFGPGTRLLVL.

This chain joins TRBV29-1 and TRBJ1-2; no reliable D call. There are 12 residues in the CDR3. Looked up from germline, CDR1 is SQVTM and CDR2 is ANQGSEA. V was clipped by 7 bases and J by 8 bases, with 17 bases between them. This chain's CDR3 is CSALTSPRGYTF. CDR3 nucleotide sequence: TGCAGCGCTCTAACTAGTCCGCGCGGCTACACCTTC.

The chain combines TRBV30 with TRBJ2-5; maybe TRBD2 (6 bases). The V gene lost 1 base and the J gene lost 2 bases, with 11 bases spanning the gap. Germline V gene lookup returns CDR1 GTSNPN and CDR2 SVGIG (reference sequence). This CDR3 contains 14 residues. DNA of the CDR3: TGTGCCTGGAGTGCTGGGACTGAACAAGAGACCCAGTACTTC. Translation gives CAWSAGTEQETQYF.

This chain joins TRBV5-6 and TRBJ1-5; D call uncertain. Trimming stripped 3 bases from V and 4 bases from J, with 11 bases between. CDR1 is SGHDT and CDR2 is YYEEEE in the germline V gene. This CDR3 is 14 amino acids long. The CDR3 nucleotides are TGTGCCAGCAGCTCGGACTTGAGTAATCAGCCCCAGCATTTT. Amino acid sequence: CASSSDLSNQPQHF.

This clonotype was seen just once. The genes are TRBV9 and TRBJ2-2; a weak D match, TRBD1 (5 bases). V gave up 3 bases and J gave up 3 bases, with 15 bases separating them. The CDR3 is made up of 16 amino acids. Germline V gene lookup returns CDR1 SGDLS and CDR2 YYNGEE. CDR3 sequence: CASSALGDTDTGELFF. CDR3 in DNA: TGTGCCAGCAGCGCCCTAGGGGATACGGACACCGGGGAGCTGTTTTTT. Full variable domain (remainder filled in from reference TRBV9 and TRBJ2-2): DSGVTQTPKHLITATGQRVTLRCSPRSGDLSVYWYQQSLDQGLQFLIQYYNGEERAKGNILERFSAQQFPDLHSELNLSSLELGDSALYFCASSALGDTDTGELFFGEGSRLTVL.

This chain links TRBV2 with TRBJ2-3, with D maybe TRBD2 (5 bases). Per germline, CDR1 SNHLY and CDR2 FYNNEI. CDR3 length: 15 amino acids. Trimming removed 3 bases at V and 6 bases at J, with 16 bases between. CDR3 sequence reads: CASSDGHTSYDTQYF. The CDR3, as DNA: TGTGCCAGCAGTGATGGGCATACTAGTTACGATACGCAGTATTTT.

This chain connects TRBV29-1 to TRBJ2-3; 8 nucleotides align to TRBD2. The CDR3 consists of 15 residues. Per the germline V gene, CDR1 is SQVTM and CDR2 is ANQGSEA. J lost 5 bases, V lost 0 bases, and 7 bases had no gene match. The CDR3 DNA is TGCAGCGTTGAAGATTCCGGGACTAGTGTAGATACGCAGTATTTT. It encodes CSVEDSGTSVDTQYF.

The V and J genes are TRBV16 and TRBJ1-2; D might be TRBD1 (5 bases). In germline, CDR1 is KGHSY, CDR2 FQNENV. This CDR3 has 17 residues. Trimming took 4 bases from V and 0 from J, leaving 18 bases between them. The CDR3 protein is CASSPSRGTTSNYGYTF. Here the CDR3 DNA reads TGTGCCAGCAGCCCTAGTCGGGGCACAACATCTAACTATGGCTACACCTTC.

The chain is built from TRBV5-1 and TRBJ2-1, with unresolved D. Trimming cost V 0 bases and J 10 bases, with 11 bases left between them. The CDR3 has 13 residues. Germline CDR1 and CDR2: SGHRS and YFSETQ. DNA for the CDR3: TGCGCCAGCAGCTTGGTTTCTCATTTCGAGCAGTTCTTC. It translates to CASSLVSHFEQFF.

The V and J genes are TRBV29-1 and TRBJ2-1, with D unresolved. Germline V gene lookup returns CDR1 SQVTM and CDR2 ANQGSEA. This CDR3 is 11 amino acids long. The V end lost 4 bases, the J end lost 5 bases, and 6 bases lay between the germline ends. For the CDR3, the DNA is TGCAGCGTTGGTAGGGACAATGAGCAGTTCTTC. Protein product: CSVGRDNEQFF.

The chain joins TRBV29-1 to TRBJ1-2; TRBD1 might be the D (5 bases). Germline V gene lookup returns CDR1 SQVTM and CDR2 ANQGSEA. V was shortened by 4 bases and J by 5 bases, with 17 bases between the two germline ends. CDR3 length equals 14 residues. The CDR3 region is CSVGGVSEFYGYTF. The CDR3 nucleotides read TGCAGCGTTGGGGGGGTCTCTGAGTTTTATGGCTACACCTTC.

The rearrangement links TRBV9 to TRBJ2-1, with 13 bases matching TRBD2. The junction had 7 bases not matched to a gene; V was cut back by 4 bases and J by 6 bases. There are 16 residues in the CDR3. From germline, CDR1 is SGDLS and CDR2 YYNGEE. The CDR3: CASSIQTSGRPNEQFF. The CDR3 DNA sequence: TGTGCCAGCAGCATCCAGACTAGCGGGAGGCCCAATGAGCAGTTCTTC.